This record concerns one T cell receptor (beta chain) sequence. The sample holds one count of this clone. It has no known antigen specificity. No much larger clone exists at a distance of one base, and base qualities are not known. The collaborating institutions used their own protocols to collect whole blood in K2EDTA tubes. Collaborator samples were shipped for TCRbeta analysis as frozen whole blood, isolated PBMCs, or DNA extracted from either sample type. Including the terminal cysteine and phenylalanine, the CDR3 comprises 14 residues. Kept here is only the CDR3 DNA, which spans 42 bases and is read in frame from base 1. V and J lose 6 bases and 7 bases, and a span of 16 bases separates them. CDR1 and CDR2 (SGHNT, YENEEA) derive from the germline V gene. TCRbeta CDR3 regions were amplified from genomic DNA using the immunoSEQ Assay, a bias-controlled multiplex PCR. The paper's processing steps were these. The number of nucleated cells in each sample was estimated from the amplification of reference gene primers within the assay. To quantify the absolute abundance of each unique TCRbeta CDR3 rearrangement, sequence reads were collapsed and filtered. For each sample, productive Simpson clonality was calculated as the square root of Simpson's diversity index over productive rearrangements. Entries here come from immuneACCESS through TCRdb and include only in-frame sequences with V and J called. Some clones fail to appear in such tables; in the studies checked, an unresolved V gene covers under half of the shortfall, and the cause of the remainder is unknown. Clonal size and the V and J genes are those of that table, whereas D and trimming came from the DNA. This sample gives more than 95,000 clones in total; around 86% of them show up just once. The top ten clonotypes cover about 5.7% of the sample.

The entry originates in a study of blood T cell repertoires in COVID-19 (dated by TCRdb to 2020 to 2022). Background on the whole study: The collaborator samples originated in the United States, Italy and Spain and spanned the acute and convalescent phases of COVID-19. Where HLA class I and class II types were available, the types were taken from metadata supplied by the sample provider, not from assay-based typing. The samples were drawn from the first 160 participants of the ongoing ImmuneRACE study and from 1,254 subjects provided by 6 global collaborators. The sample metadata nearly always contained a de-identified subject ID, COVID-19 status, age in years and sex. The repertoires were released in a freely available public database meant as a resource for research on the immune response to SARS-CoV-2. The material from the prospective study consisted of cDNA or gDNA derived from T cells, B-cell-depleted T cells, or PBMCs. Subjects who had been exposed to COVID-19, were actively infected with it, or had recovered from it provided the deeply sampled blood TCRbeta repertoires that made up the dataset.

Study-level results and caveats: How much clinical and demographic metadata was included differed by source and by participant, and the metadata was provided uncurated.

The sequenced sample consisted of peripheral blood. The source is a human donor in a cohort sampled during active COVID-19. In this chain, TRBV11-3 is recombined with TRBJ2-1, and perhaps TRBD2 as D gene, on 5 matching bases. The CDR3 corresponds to CASSLARGINEQFF. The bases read TGTGCCAGCAGTCTAGCACGAGGGATTAATGAGCAGTTCTTC. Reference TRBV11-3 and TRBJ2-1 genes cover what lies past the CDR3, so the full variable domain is EAGVVQSPRYKIIEKKQPVAFWCNPISGHNTLYWYLQNLGQGPELLIRYENEEAVDDSQLPKDRFSAERLKGVDSTLKIQPAELGDSAVYLCASSLARGINEQFFGPGTRLTVL.